Listed below are T cell receptor beta chains from one sample, sequenced in a study of CD8 T cells in ankylosing spondylitis. TCRdb used MiXCR to reprocess the 5' RACE reads, holding one entry per CDR3 protein. In the table there are 300,000 to 350,000 distinct CDR3 sequences, roughly 14% of which are singletons. Sequenced: blood, either unsorted or a sorted T cell fraction (not recorded which). The receptor source for this set is a male donor with ankylosing spondylitis or in good health (not recorded which). CDR3s include the opening cysteine and the closing phenylalanine or tryptophan. The D gene is left open where the match is weak. Only some rows state a clone size, as once, few, many or a class for expanded clones.

few TRBJ2-7 TRBD2 TRBV20-1 CSAAPGLAGGETPTKQYF TGCAGTGCCGCACCGGGACTAGCGGGGGGAGAGACCCCTACGAAGCAGTACTTC
. TRBJ2-3 TRBD2 TRBV30 CAWTSGITDTQYF TGTGCCTGGACTAGCGGGATCACAGATACGCAGTATTTT
few TRBJ2-5 TRBD2 TRBV5-5 CASSLEGLAGGRLYF TGTGCCAGCAGCTTGGAGGGACTAGCGGGGGGCCGGCTATACTTC
. TRBJ1-2 . TRBV5-1 CASSPPSDSYGYTF TGCGCCAGCAGCCCCCCATCGGACAGCTATGGCTACACCTTC
few TRBJ1-2 TRBD1 TRBV7-9 CASSLESTRGQDYGYTF TGTGCCAGCAGCTTAGAATCAACTAGGGGGCAAGATTATGGCTACACCTTC
. TRBJ1-1 . TRBV14 CASSHPGTLNTEAFF TGTGCCAGCAGCCACCCGGGGACACTGAACACTGAAGCTTTCTTT
many TRBJ1-5 . TRBV15 CATGADQPQHF TGTGCCACGGGGGCCGATCAGCCCCAGCATTTT
few TRBJ2-3 TRBD2 TRBV20-1 CSAVAGSYTQYF TGCAGTGCCGTAGCGGGGTCCTATACGCAGTATTTT
many TRBJ2-1 TRBD2 TRBV7-8 CASSLLASGSPEQFF TGTGCCAGCAGCTTACTGGCTAGCGGGAGTCCCGAGCAGTTCTTC
many TRBJ1-5 . TRBV28 CASRLWVSNQPQHF TGTGCCAGCAGACTCTGGGTTAGCAATCAGCCCCAGCATTTT
. TRBJ2-1 . TRBV3-1 CASSQGGRVNEQFF TGTGCCAGCAGCCAAGGGGGCAGGGTCAATGAGCAGTTCTTC
. TRBJ2-7 . TRBV10-1 CASSDPGEIYEQYF TGCGCCAGCAGTGACCCGGGAGAAATATACGAGCAGTACTTC
. TRBJ2-5 . TRBV6-1 CASSEGRETQYF TGTGCCAGCAGTGAGGGGAGGGAGACCCAGTACTTC
. TRBJ2-5 . TRBV28 CASRNGGRETQYF TGTGCCAGCCGCAATGGGGGACGGGAGACCCAGTACTTC
. TRBJ2-4 TRBD1 TRBV7-9 CASSHGDRERVIQYF TGTGCCAGCAGCCACGGGGACAGGGAACGGGTCATTCAGTACTTC
few TRBJ2-5 . TRBV6-2/TRBV6-3 CASSHVPGQDKTQYF TGTGCCAGCAGCCACGTCCCGGGACAAGACAAGACCCAGTACTTC
. TRBJ2-5 . TRBV5-6 CASSLTAGKVALQETQYF TGTGCCAGCAGCTTGACGGCTGGGAAGGTGGCCCTCCAAGAGACCCAGTACTTC
. TRBJ2-3 TRBD2 TRBV29-1 CSVEFGRGTSTDTQYF TGCAGCGTTGAATTTGGGCGGGGGACGAGCACAGATACGCAGTATTTT
few TRBJ2-1 TRBD2 TRBV5-1 CASRGTSGSVEQFF TGCGCCAGCAGGGGGACTAGCGGGTCGGTTGAGCAGTTCTTC
many TRBJ1-1 TRBD1 TRBV10-1 CASSRDSRSTEAFF TGCGCCAGCAGTAGGGACAGCCGAAGCACTGAAGCTTTCTTT
. TRBJ2-7 TRBD2 TRBV6-1 CASSQKGAGGTEQYF TGTGCCAGCAGTCAAAAGGGAGCGGGAGGCACCGAGCAGTACTTC
. TRBJ2-7 . TRBV27 CASSPDRTISSYEQYF TGTGCCAGCAGTCCCGACAGAACAATCAGCTCCTACGAGCAGTACTTC
. TRBJ2-2 TRBD2 TRBV12-3/TRBV12-4 CASRSSGGGATGELFF TGTGCCAGCAGGTCTTCCGGCGGGGGGGCTACCGGGGAGCTGTTTTTT
. TRBJ2-3 TRBD1 TRBV24-1 CATSESGQGAKSDTQYF TGTGCCACCAGTGAATCTGGACAGGGGGCGAAATCAGATACGCAGTATTTT
. TRBJ1-1 TRBD1 TRBV5-1 CASRPGQGTTEAFF TGCGCCAGCAGACCGGGACAGGGTACCACTGAAGCTTTCTTT
few TRBJ2-7 TRBD2 TRBV5-1 CASSGIAGGPNEQYF TGCGCCAGCAGCGGAATAGCGGGAGGGCCTAATGAGCAGTACTTC
few TRBJ2-5 TRBD2 TRBV12-3/TRBV12-4 CASSPSGVEETQYF TGTGCCAGCAGTCCGAGCGGGGTGGAAGAGACCCAGTACTTC
few TRBJ2-1 TRBD1 TRBV27 CASSFGQGAYEQFF TGTGCCAGCAGTTTCGGGCAGGGGGCATATGAGCAGTTCTTC
few TRBJ1-2 TRBD1 TRBV6-1 CASSASPGQGNYGYTF TGTGCCAGCAGCGCTTCTCCGGGACAGGGGAACTATGGCTACACCTTC
. TRBJ1-6 . TRBV21-1 CASKGQGNSPLHF TGTGCCAGCAAGGGACAGGGTAATTCACCCCTCCACTTT
. TRBJ2-1 . TRBV12-3/TRBV12-4 CASSPGGTLRGEQFF TGTGCCAGCAGCCCAGGCGGGACCCTACGTGGTGAGCAGTTCTTC
few TRBJ1-6 . TRBV11-2 CASSLEDFRQPLGNSPLHF TGTGCCAGCAGCTTAGAAGATTTCCGACAGCCTCTAGGAAATTCACCCCTCCACTTT
few TRBJ2-7 TRBD1 TRBV12-3/TRBV12-4 CASSSGQVGEQYF TGTGCCAGCAGTTCGGGACAGGTGGGCGAGCAGTACTTC
few TRBJ2-7 . TRBV20-1 CSVPGYSYEQYF TGCAGTGTCCCAGGTTACTCCTACGAGCAGTACTTC
. TRBJ2-3 . TRBV5-1 CASSLASLAADTQYF TGCGCCAGCAGCTTGGCCTCGCTGGCCGCCGATACGCAGTATTTT
. TRBJ1-6 TRBD1 TRBV20-1 CSARRDRGLSPLHF TGCAGTGCTAGACGTGACAGGGGGCTTTCACCCCTCCACTTT
. TRBJ2-5 TRBD1 TRBV27 CASRRTGRPETQYF TGTGCCAGCAGGCGGACAGGGAGGCCAGAGACCCAGTACTTC